This TCR beta chain was sequenced in a study of T cells after yellow fever vaccination. This CDR3 has 15 residues. The V gene end was trimmed by 4 bases and the J gene end by 7 bases; junction bases not matched to a gene: 7. Germline-derived CDR1 and CDR2 are SGHNT and YENEEA. General study results and limits: Reappearing after the booster were most of the clones from primary vaccination (96% CD4, roughly 86% CD8).

TCRdb reprocessed the 5' RACE reads via MiXCR and lists one record per CDR3 protein. The table has roughly 500,000 distinct CDR3 sequences, under 25% seen once; the top ten hold 13% to 15%. This clonotype was picked up a small number of times. Its antigen remains unidentified. The TCR comes from a man aged 25 to 40 who received the YFV17D yellow fever vaccine. The source material was PBMCs, sampled 15 days after the yellow fever booster vaccination. The chain joins TRBV11-3 to TRBJ2-2, with 9 bases fitting TRBD1. CDR3 DNA sequence: TGTGCCAGCAGCTCCACACAGGGGGCTGGCGGGGAGCTGTTTTTT. It codes for CASSSTQGAGGELFF.